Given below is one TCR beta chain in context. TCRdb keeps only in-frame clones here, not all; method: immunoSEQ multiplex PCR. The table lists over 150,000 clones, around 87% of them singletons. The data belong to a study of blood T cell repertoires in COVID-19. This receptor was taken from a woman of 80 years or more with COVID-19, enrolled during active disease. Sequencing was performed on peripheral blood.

As DNA, the CDR3 is TGTGCCAGCAGCTTACTTCGGGAGGGGGCCTCTGGGGCCAACGTCCTGACTTTC. Encoded protein: CASSLLREGASGANVLTF. V usage is TRBV7-9 and J usage is TRBJ2-6; D may be TRBD2 (8 bases). Germline CDR1 SEHNR, CDR2 FQNEAQ (reference sequence). This CDR3 spans 18 amino acids. V shed 2 bases and J shed 0 bases, with 14 bases lying between them.